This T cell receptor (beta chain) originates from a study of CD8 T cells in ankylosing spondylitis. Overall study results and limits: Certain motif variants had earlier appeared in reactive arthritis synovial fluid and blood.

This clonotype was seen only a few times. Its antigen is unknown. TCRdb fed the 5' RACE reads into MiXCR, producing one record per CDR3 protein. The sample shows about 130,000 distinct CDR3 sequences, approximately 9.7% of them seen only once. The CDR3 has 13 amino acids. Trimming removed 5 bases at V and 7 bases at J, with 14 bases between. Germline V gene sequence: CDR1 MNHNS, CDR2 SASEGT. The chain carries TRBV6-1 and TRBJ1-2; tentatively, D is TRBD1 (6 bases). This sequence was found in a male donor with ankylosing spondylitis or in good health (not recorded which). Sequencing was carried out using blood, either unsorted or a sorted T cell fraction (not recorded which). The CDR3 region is CASSQGHRAGYTF. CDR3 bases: TGTGCCAGCAGTCAGGGACATCGGGCTGGCTACACCTTC.